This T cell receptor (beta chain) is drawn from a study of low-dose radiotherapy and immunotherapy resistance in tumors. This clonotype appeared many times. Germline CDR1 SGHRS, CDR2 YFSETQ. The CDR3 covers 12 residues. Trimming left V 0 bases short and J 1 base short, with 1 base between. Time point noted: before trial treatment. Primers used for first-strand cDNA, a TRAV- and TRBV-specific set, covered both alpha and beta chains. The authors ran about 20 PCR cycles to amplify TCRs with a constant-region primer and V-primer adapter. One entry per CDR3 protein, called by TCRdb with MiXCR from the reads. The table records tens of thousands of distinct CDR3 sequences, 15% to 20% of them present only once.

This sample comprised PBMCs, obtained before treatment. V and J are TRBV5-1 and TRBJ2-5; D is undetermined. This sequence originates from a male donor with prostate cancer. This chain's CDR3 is CASSLAQETQYF. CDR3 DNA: TGCGCCAGCAGCTTGGCCCAAGAGACCCAGTACTTC.